Described below is a single TCR beta chain sequence and its context. The sample comes from a study of blood T cell repertoires in COVID-19. Study background: PBMCs, B-cell-depleted T cells, or T cells provided the cDNA or gDNA that made up the material.

Sequenced by immunoSEQ multiplex PCR; TCRdb stores in-frame clones only, minus some. The sample lists 150,000 to 200,000 clones; about 80% were seen once. The germline gives CDR1 GTSNPN, CDR2 SVGIG (reference sequence). The junction had 10 bases not matched to a gene; V was cut back by 4 bases and J by 5 bases. The CDR3 is made up of 16 amino acids. V and J are TRBV30 and TRBJ1-6, with 8 bases lining up with TRBD1. The receptor was isolated from a woman of 80 years or more with acute or convalescent COVID-19. The sample taken for sequencing was peripheral blood. The CDR3 bases are TGTGCCTGGATTCATAATGGCAGGGGGCATAATTCACCCCTCCACTTT. Protein product: CAWIHNGRGHNSPLHF.